The clone carrying this TCR beta chain was detected ten times or more. Its antigen is unknown. This CDR3 has 16 amino acids. The J segment lost 12 bases and the V segment lost 0 bases, leaving 16 bases of the junction unmatched. Germline V lookup: CDR1 SQVTM, CDR2 ANQGSEA. This specimen comes from a study of early T cells in non-severe SARS-CoV-2 infection. Turning to the study itself: Chains were not paired, and sequencing was done on bulk RNA from unsorted whole blood. Findings and caveats of the study: Anti-spike CD8 specificities were favored by VDJdb matching, whose results missed private and CD4 specificities.

Attachment of unique molecular identifiers to individual cDNA molecules was performed. TCRdb reanalysed the 5' RACE reads using MiXCR and keeps one entry per CDR3 protein. The repertoire consists of some 50,000 distinct CDR3 sequences, with almost 5.5% occurring once and the leading ten covering 5.4%. The chain uses TRBV29-1 and TRBJ2-1; 8 nucleotides agree with TRBD1. Sample: whole blood, taken at baseline. The sequence was collected from an adult who was a healthcare worker with PCR-confirmed SARS-CoV-2 infection or an uninfected control (not recorded which). The CDR3 is CSVEDWGQGASDWQFF. The CDR3 bases are TGCAGCGTTGAAGATTGGGGTCAGGGGGCGTCTGATTGGCAGTTCTTC.